Following are 32 T cell receptor beta chains from one sample sequenced in a study of CD8+ T cells in alopecia areata. In each case, RNA was isolated and then reverse transcribed into cDNA as the sequencing template. Method: immunoSEQ multiplex PCR; TCRdb's copy keeps in-frame clones and lacks some. This table has 190,000 or so clones, under 60% appearing once. The treatment is: oral pan-JAK inhibitor, 5-10 mg twice daily. The sample in question was CD8+ T cells sorted from blood, obtained at week 24, from a patient treated with tofacitinib. The source of these receptors is a human donor with alopecia areata.

With respect to this clone: At one end, the junction sequence differs from germline, possibly due to a read error. The chain recombines TRBV29-1 with TRBJ2-1; 7 nucleotides line up with TRBD1. CDR3 length: 15 residues. Germline V gene data show CDR1 as SQVTM and CDR2 as ANQGSEA. CDR3 amino acids: CSVEAGTESYNEQFF. The CDR3 nucleotides are TGCAGCGTCGAAGCCGGGACAGAAAGTTACAATGAGCAGTTCTTC.

The gene calls are TRBV27 and TRBJ2-7; D is ambiguous. Per germline, CDR1 MNHEY and CDR2 SMNVEV (reference sequence). V lost 3 bases, J lost 3 bases, and 6 bases lay in between. This CDR3 spans 12 amino acids. The CDR3 loop is CASSFPGYEQYF. In DNA, the CDR3 is TGTGCCAGCAGTTTTCCAGGCTACGAGCAGTACTTC.

The genes are TRBV5-6 and TRBJ1-5; D not certain. This CDR3 is built from 14 residues. CDR1 is SGHDT and CDR2 is YYEEEE in the germline V gene. Trimming left V 2 bases short and J 0 bases short, with 6 bases between. The chain's CDR3 is CASSFGFSNQPQHF. The CDR3 coding sequence is TGTGCCAGCAGCTTTGGGTTTAGCAATCAGCCCCAGCATTTT.

This chain uses TRBV9 with TRBJ1-6; D remains ambiguous. Per the germline V gene, CDR1 is SGDLS and CDR2 is YYNGEE. Trimming stripped 0 bases from V and 7 bases from J, with 11 bases between. This CDR3 is 15 amino acids long. CDR3 region: CASSVDGVSNSPLHF. DNA for the CDR3: TGTGCCAGCAGCGTAGACGGGGTTAGCAATTCACCCCTCCACTTT.

On this clone: The sample contains more than one DNA sequence encoding this CDR3. The J gene is TRBJ1-1, the V gene TRBV6-5, with a weak D call TRBD1 (5 bases). This CDR3 is built from 13 residues. V lost 2 bases, J lost 6 bases, and 10 bases lay in between. CDR1 is MNHEY, CDR2 SVGAGI, per germline. The CDR3 coding sequence is TGTGCCAGCAGTTACGGCGGGGCCCCTGAAGCTTTCTTT. This encodes CASSYGGAPEAFF.

This clone has a handful of counts. The gene calls are TRBV30 and TRBJ2-5, with D hard to call. V was cut by 1 base and J by 2 bases, with 8 bases left in between. Germline CDR1 reads GTSNPN; CDR2 reads SVGIG (reference sequence). The CDR3 covers 13 residues. CDR3 region: CAWSDQAQETQYF. The CDR3 coding sequence is TGTGCCTGGAGTGACCAAGCTCAAGAGACCCAGTACTTC.

The V and J genes are TRBV5-1 and TRBJ1-1; D ambiguous. Deletions cut 1 base from V and 1 base from J, with 11 bases between. CDR3 length equals 15 residues. The V gene's germline CDR1 is SGHRS and CDR2 YFSETQ. CDR3 in amino acids: CASSLYLMENTEAFF. The CDR3 DNA is TGCGCCAGCAGCTTGTATCTGATGGAGAACACTGAAGCTTTCTTT.

This clone was seen more than once but under ten times. The chain recombines TRBV5-1 with TRBJ2-3; no firm D call. The CDR3 contains 15 residues. V was shortened by 0 bases and J by 0 bases, with 8 bases between the two germline ends. Germline V lookup: CDR1 SGHRS, CDR2 YFSETQ. CDR3 residues: CASSLATTSTDTQYF. In DNA form, the CDR3 reads TGCGCCAGCAGCTTGGCCACCACTAGCACAGATACGCAGTATTTT.

The chain combines TRBV7-9 with TRBJ2-1; 7 bases align to TRBD2. From germline, CDR1 is SEHNR and CDR2 FQNEAQ (reference sequence). J gave up 2 bases and V 7 bases, and 8 bases lay outside the gene matches. The CDR3 loop spans 15 amino acids. The CDR3 bases are TGTGCCAGCAACCCTAGCGGCCTACCCTACAATGAGCAGTTCTTC. Translating it yields CASNPSGLPYNEQFF.

The CDR3 protein is CATSRVRGSRPGELFF. CDR3 coding DNA: TGTGCCACCAGCAGAGTCAGGGGGTCTCGTCCCGGGGAGCTGTTTTTT. The V gene is TRBV15, the J gene TRBJ2-2; 7 bases are shared with TRBD1. V was pared by 1 base and J by 6 bases, with 8 bases of the junction left unmatched. This CDR3 comprises 16 residues. The germline CDR1 and CDR2 sequences are LNHNV and YYDKDF (reference sequence).

The chain employs TRBV7-9 and TRBJ2-3, with D unresolved. V dropped 4 bases and J dropped 2 bases, with 10 bases sitting between them. Germline CDR1 and CDR2: SEHNR and FQNEAQ (reference sequence). The CDR3 covers 14 residues. In nucleotides, the CDR3 is TGTGCCAGCAGCTCAGCAGTATACACAGATACGCAGTATTTT. Amino acid sequence: CASSSAVYTDTQYF.

The rearrangement joins TRBV4-1 to TRBJ1-6; 8 nucleotides agree with TRBD1. This CDR3 is 16 amino acids long. Germline CDR1 reads MGHRA; CDR2 reads YSYEKL. J lost 6 bases, V lost 6 bases, and 10 bases had no gene match. CDR3 sequence (DNA): TGCGCCAGCAGGGGCGCAGGGGGCGCGTCTAATTCACCCCTCCACTTT. The encoded protein is CASRGAGGASNSPLHF.

J is TRBJ2-7 and V is TRBV30, with 7 bases identical to TRBD2. The CDR3 is 15 amino acids. Germline CDR1 is GTSNPN and CDR2 is SVGIG (reference sequence). Unmatched junction bases numbered 8, after V lost 1 base and J lost 2 bases. The CDR3 spells CAWSAGGVAPYEQYF. CDR3 nucleotides: TGTGCCTGGAGTGCTGGGGGGGTAGCACCCTACGAGCAGTACTTC.

The chain uses TRBV5-1 and TRBJ1-6; no definite D call. Germline CDR1 SGHRS, CDR2 YFSETQ. The germline V and J ends were trimmed by 2 bases and 4 bases, with 10 bases remaining between them. CDR3 length: 15 residues. Here the CDR3 DNA reads TGCGCCAGCAGCTTCGGGGAATCATATAATTCACCCCTCCACTTT. It is translated as CASSFGESYNSPLHF.

The J gene is TRBJ2-3, the V gene TRBV29-1; maybe TRBD1 (7 bases). Per germline, CDR1 SQVTM and CDR2 ANQGSEA. The CDR3 is 16 residues long. Trimming took off 0 bases at V and 3 bases at J, with 16 bases between the two ends. CDR3 protein: CSVEDRQAGGTDTQYF. In DNA, the CDR3 is TGCAGCGTTGAAGATCGGCAGGCAGGGGGGACAGATACGCAGTATTTT.

The V gene is TRBV5-1, the J gene TRBJ2-7, with D uncertain. The CDR3 length is 13 residues. From germline, CDR1 is SGHRS and CDR2 YFSETQ. Trimming took off 1 base at V and 5 bases at J, with 10 bases between the two ends. The CDR3 here is CASSLTGVDEQYF. The CDR3 nucleotides read TGCGCCAGCAGCTTGACTGGGGTGGACGAGCAGTACTTC.

This clone appeared once. The genes are TRBV4-1 and TRBJ1-6; no firm D call. Between the trimmed V and J ends, which lost 4 bases and 8 bases, there was a span of 9 bases. The V gene's germline CDR1 is MGHRA and CDR2 YSYEKL. CDR3 length equals 13 residues. In nucleotides, the CDR3 is TGCGCCAGCAGCCTTCAGATGGATTCACCCCTCCACTTT. As protein: CASSLQMDSPLHF.

This clone came up a few times. The V call is TRBV5-5, the J call TRBJ2-2; no clear D gene. This CDR3 has 15 residues. Trimming stripped 1 base from V and 3 bases from J, with 10 bases between. Germline CDR1 SGHKS, CDR2 YYEKEE (reference sequence). In DNA, the CDR3 is TGTGCCAGCAGCTTGCGGTCGGGTTACACCGGGGAGCTGTTTTTT. Translating it yields CASSLRSGYTGELFF.

This clone was counted only a few times. V usage is TRBV9 and J usage is TRBJ2-5, with 14 positions matching TRBD2. The germline gives CDR1 SGDLS, CDR2 YYNGEE. Losses at the gene ends were 7 bases for V and 5 bases for J; bases not matched to a gene: 7. The CDR3 sequence is 15 residues long. CDR3 coding DNA: TGTGCCAGCTCGGGACTAGCGGGGGCCGGGGAGACCCAGTACTTC. Protein: CASSGLAGAGETQYF.

This clone was seen a handful of times. The chain is built from TRBV13 and TRBJ2-3, with TRBD1 matching over 9 bases. The V segment lost 3 bases and the J segment 0 bases; nucleotides outside the gene matches: 1. The CDR3 contains 15 residues. CDR1 is PRHDT and CDR2 is FYEKMQ in the germline V gene (reference sequence). This chain's CDR3 is CASSLGTGSTDTQYF. CDR3 DNA sequence: TGTGCCAGCAGCTTGGGGACAGGGAGCACAGATACGCAGTATTTT.

This clone has just a few counts. The chain is built from TRBV30 and TRBJ1-2; D is possibly TRBD1 (6 bases). The CDR3 sequence is 14 residues long. Deletions cut 3 bases from V and 8 bases from J, with 19 bases between. Germline lookup yields CDR1 GTSNPN and CDR2 SVGIG (reference sequence). The DNA of the CDR3 is TGTGCCTGGAGCCACAGTGGAGGGGGAAGAGGCTACACCTTC. This sequence encodes CAWSHSGGGRGYTF.

V usage is TRBV27 and J usage is TRBJ1-2; TRBD1 is a possible D gene (5 bases). The CDR3 totals 11 residues. V was clipped by 10 bases and J by 8 bases, with 14 bases between them. Germline CDR1 is MNHEY and CDR2 is SMNVEV (reference sequence). The CDR3 DNA reads as TGTGCCACGCTGGGAGGGGTAGGCTACACCTTC. It is translated as CATLGGVGYTF.

This chain connects TRBV9 to TRBJ1-2, with D uncertain. The germline V gene encodes CDR1 SGDLS and CDR2 YYNGEE. Trimming removed 0 bases from V and 1 base from J, with 10 bases in between. The CDR3 covers 15 residues. In DNA form, the CDR3 reads TGTGCCAGCAGCGTAGTACCGGCCCTTAACTATGGCTACACCTTC. This translates into CASSVVPALNYGYTF. Supplemented by reference TRBV9 and TRBJ1-2, the full variable domain reads DSGVTQTPKHLITATGQRVTLRCSPRSGDLSVYWYQQSLDQGLQFLIQYYNGEERAKGNILERFSAQQFPDLHSELNLSSLELGDSALYFCASSVVPALNYGYTFGSGTRLTVV.

The chain couples TRBV7-9 to TRBJ2-7; a weak D match, TRBD2 (6 bases). Trimming stripped 3 bases from V and 3 bases from J, with 15 bases between. The CDR3 runs 15 residues. Germline assignment: CDR1 SEHNR and CDR2 FQNEAQ (reference sequence). The CDR3 loop is CASSFSLGGDYEQYF. CDR3 DNA: TGTGCCAGCAGCTTCTCCTTAGGCGGGGACTACGAGCAGTACTTC.

This chain uses TRBV4-1 with TRBJ1-5; D call uncertain. Deletions cut 1 base from V and 0 bases from J, with 7 bases between. The CDR3 has 15 residues. The germline CDR1 and CDR2 sequences are MGHRA and YSYEKL. CDR3 residues: CASSQVYISNQPQHF. The CDR3 coding sequence is TGCGCCAGCAGCCAAGTCTACATTAGCAATCAGCCCCAGCATTTT.

This clone was detected a few times. The V call is TRBV15, the J call TRBJ1-1; the D gene is possibly TRBD1 (6 bases). Germline CDR1 is LNHNV and CDR2 is YYDKDF (reference sequence). Trimming took 5 bases from V and 0 from J, leaving 13 bases between them. This CDR3 contains 15 residues. The CDR3: CATSRVTGMNTEAFF. The DNA of the CDR3 is TGTGCCACCAGCCGAGTAACAGGGATGAACACTGAAGCTTTCTTT.

The chain has TRBV5-6 and TRBJ2-3; possible D gene TRBD1, 6 bases. The CDR3 length is 14 residues. Trimming stripped 2 bases from V and 0 bases from J, with 7 bases between. Germline V gene data show CDR1 as SGHDT and CDR2 as YYEEEE. The CDR3 DNA follows: TGTGCCAGCAGCTTCGGACAGAGCACAGATACGCAGTATTTT. Residues: CASSFGQSTDTQYF.

The V and J genes are TRBV14 and TRBJ1-6; a possible D gene is TRBD1 (5 bases). The CDR3 extends over 14 amino acids. Germline CDR1 and CDR2: SGHDN and FVKESK. V shed 4 bases and J shed 5 bases, with 9 bases lying between them. The CDR3 loop is CASSPGADNSPLHF. CDR3 bases: TGTGCCAGCAGCCCTGGGGCAGATAATTCACCCCTCCACTTT. Variable domain in full (rest from reference TRBV14 and TRBJ1-6): EAGVTQFPSHSVIEKGQTVTLRCDPISGHDNLYWYRRVMGKEIKFLLHFVKESKQDESGMPNNRFLAERTGGTYSTLKVQPAELEDSGVYFCASSPGADNSPLHFGNGTRLTVT.

The V call is TRBV5-6, the J call TRBJ1-1; D ambiguous. Germline CDR1 reads SGHDT; CDR2 reads YYEEEE. There are 13 residues in the CDR3. The V end lost 1 base, the J end lost 8 bases, and 12 bases lay between the germline ends. The CDR3 spells CASSLSRTNEAFF. CDR3 in DNA: TGTGCCAGCAGCTTGTCGCGGACGAACGAAGCTTTCTTT.

As to this clone: One end of the junction is discordant with germline, which a read error may explain. The V and J genes are TRBV10-3 and TRBJ2-7, with D perhaps given as TRBD1 or TRBD2 (5 bases each). CDR1 and CDR2 from the germline V gene are ENHRY and SYGVKD. The CDR3 totals 16 residues. The CDR3 loop reads CASSLGHRDPLYEQYF. The CDR3 region has the DNA TGTGCCAGCAGTTTAGGACACCGGGACCCCCTCTACGAGCAGTACTTC.

This chain joins TRBV30 and TRBJ1-5; the D is unclear. The CDR3 sequence is 12 residues long. The germline V and J ends were trimmed by 8 bases and 3 bases, with 11 bases remaining between them. CDR1 and CDR2 (germline): GTSNPN, SVGIG (reference sequence). CDR3 DNA sequence: TGTGCCCTGGGAGAGTACAATCAGCCCCAGCATTTT. Translation gives CALGEYNQPQHF.

This chain links TRBV4-1 with TRBJ2-7, with D unresolved. Trimming took off 0 bases at V and 0 bases at J, with 9 bases between the two ends. From germline, CDR1 is MGHRA and CDR2 YSYEKL. The CDR3 consists of 15 residues. The CDR3 DNA reads TGCGCCAGCAGCCAAGAGCTCTCTAGCTCCTACGAGCAGTACTTC. This encodes CASSQELSSSYEQYF.